The subject of this entry is one TCR delta chain. This clone was counted a few times. Its antigen specificity is not known. Given a far larger clone just one base away, this is likely a sequencing read error. The sample carries other DNA sequences with the same CDR3. The record originates from a study of delta chain sequences of gamma delta T cells (TCRdb year 2017). CDR1 and CDR2 were assigned from the germline V gene as GEAIGNYY and EKD. Spanning cysteine to phenylalanine, the CDR3 consists of 17 amino acids. The only DNA kept is the CDR3, 51 bases in frame from the first base. Library preparation was by PCR. TCRdb records Illumina MiSeq as the sequencer. The public reads were reprocessed by TCRdb using CATT, and rows of matching DNA were later combined. For this sample the table gives roughly 3,500 delta-chain clones, of which under 80% were detected only once. The leading ten clones occupy under 60% of the sample.

The rearrangement joined TRDV2 to TRDJ1, and 9 junction bases match TRDD3. The TCR originated in a human donor with breast cancer. Material for sequencing was a tumor sample. This receptor carries the CDR3 CACDTVGIRAYTDKLIF. In nucleotides, the sequence is TGTGCCTGTGACACCGTGGGGATACGGGCGTACACAGATAAACTCATCTTT.